This entry concerns a single T cell receptor beta chain. Its antigen is not identified. A read error likely explains this, since a far larger clone differs by one base. This sample was included in a study of T cells in Graves' hyperthyroidism and ophthalmopathy. Study information: The initial diagnosis was the point when peripheral blood was collected, ahead of any treatment.

TCR beta CDR3 sequences were amplified from RNA transcripts. Primed by the HTBI set, a first-round RT-PCR was run on the TCR CDR3. TCRdb redid the calling of the multiplex PCR reads with MiXCR, one entry per CDR3 protein. The sample lists around 520,000 distinct CDR3 sequences, less than 15% occurring once. Lactation, pregnancy, other autoimmune disease or uncontrolled infection excluded patients. General study results and limits: Peripheral blood also featured most of the thyroid clonotypes expanded above 0.001. A model of 13 V-J features distinguished ophthalmopathy from stable hyperthyroidism.

This receptor was obtained from a woman aged 40-49 years with Graves' hyperthyroidism. Sequencing was carried out using blood.

In DNA, the CDR3 is TGTGCCAGCAGCTCCGAACGGGACTATGGCTACACCTTC. This gives the protein CASSSERDYGYTF. V usage is TRBV7-2 and J usage is TRBJ1-2; unclear D gene. The CDR3 consists of 13 residues. V lost 4 bases to trimming and J lost 3 bases, with 9 bases between them. Per the germline V gene, CDR1 is SGHTA and CDR2 is FQGNSA.